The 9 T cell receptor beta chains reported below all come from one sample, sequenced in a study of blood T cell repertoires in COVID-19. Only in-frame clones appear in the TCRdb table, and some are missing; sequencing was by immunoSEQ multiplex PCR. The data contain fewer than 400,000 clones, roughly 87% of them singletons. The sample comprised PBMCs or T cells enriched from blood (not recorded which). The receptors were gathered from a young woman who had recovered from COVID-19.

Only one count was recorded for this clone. CDR3 protein: CASSLMVGQSAFF. CDR3 sequence (DNA): TGTGCCAGCAGCTTAATGGTTGGCCAGTCGGCTTTCTTT. V gene TRBV7-3 combines with J gene TRBJ1-1, with D hard to call. Trimming removed 1 base from V and 11 bases from J, with 14 bases in between. Germline V gene sequence: CDR1 SGHTA, CDR2 FQGTGA. The CDR3 is 13 amino acids.

In nucleotides, the CDR3 is TGTGCCAGCAGCTTAATCTCGGGGTCCGGGGAGACCCAGTACTTC. Translated: CASSLISGSGETQYF. The chain links TRBV5-5 to TRBJ2-5; TRBD2 is a possible D gene (5 bases). V was pared by 2 bases and J by 5 bases, with 16 bases between. Germline lookup yields CDR1 SGHKS and CDR2 YYEKEE (reference sequence). The CDR3 has 15 residues.

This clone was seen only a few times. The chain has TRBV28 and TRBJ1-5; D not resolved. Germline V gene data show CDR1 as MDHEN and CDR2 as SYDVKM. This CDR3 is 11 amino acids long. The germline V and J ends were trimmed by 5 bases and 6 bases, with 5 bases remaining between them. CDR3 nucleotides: TGTGCCAGCAGTAGAGGTCAGCCCCAGCATTTT. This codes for CASSRGQPQHF.

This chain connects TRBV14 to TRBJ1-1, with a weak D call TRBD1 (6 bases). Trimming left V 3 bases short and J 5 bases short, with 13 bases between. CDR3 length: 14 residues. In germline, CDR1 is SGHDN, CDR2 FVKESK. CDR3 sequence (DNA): TGTGCCAGCAGCCAGACACAGGGTGGGACTGAAGCTTTCTTT. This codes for CASSQTQGGTEAFF.

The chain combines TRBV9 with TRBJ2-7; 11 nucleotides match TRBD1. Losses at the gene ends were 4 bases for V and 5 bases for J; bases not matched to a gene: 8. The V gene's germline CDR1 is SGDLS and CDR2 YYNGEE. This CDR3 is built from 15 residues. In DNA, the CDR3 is TGTGCCAGCAGCCTTCGGACAGGGGGCCCGGACGAGCAGTACTTC. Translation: CASSLRTGGPDEQYF.

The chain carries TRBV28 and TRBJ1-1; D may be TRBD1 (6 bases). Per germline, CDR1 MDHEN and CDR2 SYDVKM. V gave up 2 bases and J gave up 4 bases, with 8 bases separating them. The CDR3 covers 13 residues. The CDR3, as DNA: TGTGCCAGCAGTTTAACAGGGAGCACTGAAGCTTTCTTT. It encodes CASSLTGSTEAFF.

CDR3 residues: CATSRVFGYGYTF. In DNA, the CDR3 is TGTGCCACCAGCAGAGTGTTCGGCTATGGCTACACCTTC. The genes are TRBV15 and TRBJ1-2; D not certain. The CDR3 runs 13 residues. With 1 base removed from V and 4 bases from J, the gap between germline ends came to 7 bases. Germline lookup yields CDR1 LNHNV and CDR2 YYDKDF (reference sequence).

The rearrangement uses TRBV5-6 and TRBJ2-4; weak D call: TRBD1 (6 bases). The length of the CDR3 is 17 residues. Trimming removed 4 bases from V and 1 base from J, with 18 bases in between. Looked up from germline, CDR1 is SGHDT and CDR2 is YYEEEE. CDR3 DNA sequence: TGTGCCAGCAGCGGGCCACAGGGATATGTTGCCAAAAACATTCAGTACTTC. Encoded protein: CASSGPQGYVAKNIQYF.

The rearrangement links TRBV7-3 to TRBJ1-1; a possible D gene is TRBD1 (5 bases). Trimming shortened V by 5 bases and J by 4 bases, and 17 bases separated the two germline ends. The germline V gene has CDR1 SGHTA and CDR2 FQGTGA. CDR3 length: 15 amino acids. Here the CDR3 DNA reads TGTGCCAGCAGCACCAACGGGGCGCGGGGCACTGAAGCTTTCTTT. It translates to CASSTNGARGTEAFF.